This TCR beta chain was profiled in a study of blood T cell repertoires in COVID-19. The V gene's germline CDR1 is MNHEY and CDR2 SMNVEV (reference sequence). Trimming removed 3 bases at V and 7 bases at J, with 16 bases between. The CDR3 length is 16 residues. The table came from immunoSEQ multiplex PCR; TCRdb's copy has only in-frame clones and leaves some out. The data contain about 150,000 clones, 84% of them seen just once; the ten biggest clones take up less than 2.5%. V is TRBV27 and J is TRBJ1-6; D not resolved. The clonotype was recovered from a man between 70 and 80 years old with acute or convalescent COVID-19. The sequenced material came from peripheral blood. The CDR3 nucleotides read TGTGCCAGCAGTTTTTCACCCCGGGAGTCGAATTCACCCCTCCACTTT. The encoded protein is CASSFSPRESNSPLHF.